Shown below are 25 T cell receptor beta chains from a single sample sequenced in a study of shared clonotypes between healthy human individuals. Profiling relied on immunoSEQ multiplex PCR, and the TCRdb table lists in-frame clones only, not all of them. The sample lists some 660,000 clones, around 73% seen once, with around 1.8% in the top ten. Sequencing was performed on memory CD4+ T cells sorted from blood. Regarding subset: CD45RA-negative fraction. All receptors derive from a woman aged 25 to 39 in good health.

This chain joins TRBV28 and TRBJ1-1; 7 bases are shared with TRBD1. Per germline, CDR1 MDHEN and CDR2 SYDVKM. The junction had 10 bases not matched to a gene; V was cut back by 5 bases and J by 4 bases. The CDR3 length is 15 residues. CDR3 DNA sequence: TGTGCCAGCAGTCCTCATTATGGGACAGTCACTGAAGCTTTCTTT. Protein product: CASSPHYGTVTEAFF.

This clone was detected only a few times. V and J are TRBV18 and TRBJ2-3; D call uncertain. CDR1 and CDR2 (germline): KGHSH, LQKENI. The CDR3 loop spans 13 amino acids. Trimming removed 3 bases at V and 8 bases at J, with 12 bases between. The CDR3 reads CASSPATEATQYF. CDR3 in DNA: TGTGCCAGCTCACCCGCGACCGAAGCTACGCAGTATTTT.

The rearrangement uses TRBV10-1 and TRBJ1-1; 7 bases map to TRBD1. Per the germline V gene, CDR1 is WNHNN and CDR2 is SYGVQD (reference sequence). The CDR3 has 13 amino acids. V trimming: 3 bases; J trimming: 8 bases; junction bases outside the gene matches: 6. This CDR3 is CASSDYGDREAFF. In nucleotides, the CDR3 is TGCGCCAGCAGTGATTACGGGGACAGAGAAGCTTTCTTT.

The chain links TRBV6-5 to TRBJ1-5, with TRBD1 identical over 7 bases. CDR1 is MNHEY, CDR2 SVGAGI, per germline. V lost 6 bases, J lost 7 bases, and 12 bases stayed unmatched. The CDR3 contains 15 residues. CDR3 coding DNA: TGTGCCAGCAGCAGCAGGGGGGGGGCGGGACAGCCCCAGCATTTT. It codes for CASSSRGGAGQPQHF.

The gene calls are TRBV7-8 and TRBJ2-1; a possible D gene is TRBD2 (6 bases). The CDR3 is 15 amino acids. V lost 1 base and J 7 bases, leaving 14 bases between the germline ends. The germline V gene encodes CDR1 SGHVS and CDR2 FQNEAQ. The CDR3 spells CASSLGQPGGNEQFF. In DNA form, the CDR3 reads TGTGCCAGCAGCTTAGGGCAACCAGGAGGGAATGAGCAGTTCTTC. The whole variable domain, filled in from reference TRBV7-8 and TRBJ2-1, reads GAGVSQSPRYKVAKRGQDVALRCDPISGHVSLFWYQQALGQGPEFLTYFQNEAQLDKSGLPSDRFFAERPEGSVSTLKIQRTQQEDSAVYLCASSLGQPGGNEQFFGPGTRLTVL.

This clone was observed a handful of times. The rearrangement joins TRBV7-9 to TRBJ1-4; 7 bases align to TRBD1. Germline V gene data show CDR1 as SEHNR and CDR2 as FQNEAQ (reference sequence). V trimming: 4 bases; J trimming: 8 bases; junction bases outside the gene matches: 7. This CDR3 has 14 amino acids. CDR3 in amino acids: CASSWTGGWEKLFF. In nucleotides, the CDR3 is TGTGCCAGCAGCTGGACAGGCGGATGGGAAAAACTGTTTTTT.

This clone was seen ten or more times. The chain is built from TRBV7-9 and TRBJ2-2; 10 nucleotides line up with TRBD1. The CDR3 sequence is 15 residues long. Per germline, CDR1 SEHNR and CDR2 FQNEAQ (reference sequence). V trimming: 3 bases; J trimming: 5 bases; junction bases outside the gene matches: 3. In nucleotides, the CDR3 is TGTGCCAGCAGCTTCCGGACAGGGGGGACCGGGGAGCTGTTTTTT. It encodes CASSFRTGGTGELFF.

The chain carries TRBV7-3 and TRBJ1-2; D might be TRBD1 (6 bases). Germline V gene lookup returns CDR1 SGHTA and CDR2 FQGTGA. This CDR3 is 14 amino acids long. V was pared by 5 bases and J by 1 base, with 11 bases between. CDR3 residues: CASSRTAGNYGYTF. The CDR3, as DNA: TGTGCCAGCAGCCGGACAGCCGGTAACTATGGCTACACCTTC.

Here the CDR3 DNA reads TGTGCCAGCAGTGTACGATACACTGAAGCTTTCTTT. As protein: CASSVRYTEAFF. V is TRBV2 and J is TRBJ1-1; no reliable D call. In germline, CDR1 is SNHLY, CDR2 FYNNEI. The CDR3 runs 12 residues. V lost 4 bases and J 3 bases, leaving 6 bases between the germline ends. Complete variable domain (other parts from reference TRBV2 and TRBJ1-1): EPEVTQTPSHQVTQMGQEVILRCVPISNHLYFYWYRQILGQKVEFLVSFYNNEISEKSEIFDDQFSVERPDGSNFTLKIRSTKLEDSAMYFCASSVRYTEAFFGQGTRLTVV.

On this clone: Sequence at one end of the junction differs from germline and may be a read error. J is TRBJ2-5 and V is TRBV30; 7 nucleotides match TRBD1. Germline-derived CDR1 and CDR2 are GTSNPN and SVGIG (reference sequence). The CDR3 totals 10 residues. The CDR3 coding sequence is TGTGCCTGGAGTGGGACAGGCAAGCACTTC. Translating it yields CAWSGTGKHF.

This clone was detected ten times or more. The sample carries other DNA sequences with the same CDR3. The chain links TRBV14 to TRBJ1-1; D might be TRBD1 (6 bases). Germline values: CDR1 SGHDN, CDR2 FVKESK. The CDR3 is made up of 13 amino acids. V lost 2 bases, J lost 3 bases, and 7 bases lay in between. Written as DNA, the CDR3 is TGTGCCAGCAGCCAACAGGGGTACACTGAAGCTTTCTTT. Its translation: CASSQQGYTEAFF.

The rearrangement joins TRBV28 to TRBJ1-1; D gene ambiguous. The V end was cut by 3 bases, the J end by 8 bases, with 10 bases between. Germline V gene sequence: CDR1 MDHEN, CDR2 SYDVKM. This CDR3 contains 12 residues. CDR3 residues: CASSFGQREAFF. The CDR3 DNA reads TGTGCCAGCAGTTTTGGCCAGAGAGAAGCTTTCTTT.

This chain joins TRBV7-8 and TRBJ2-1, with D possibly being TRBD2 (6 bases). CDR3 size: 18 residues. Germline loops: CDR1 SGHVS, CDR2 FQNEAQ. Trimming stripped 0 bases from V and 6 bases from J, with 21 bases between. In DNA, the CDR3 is TGTGCCAGCAGCTTAGCGGGAAAGGGCGGGATCCGGAGCAATGAGCAGTTCTTC. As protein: CASSLAGKGGIRSNEQFF.

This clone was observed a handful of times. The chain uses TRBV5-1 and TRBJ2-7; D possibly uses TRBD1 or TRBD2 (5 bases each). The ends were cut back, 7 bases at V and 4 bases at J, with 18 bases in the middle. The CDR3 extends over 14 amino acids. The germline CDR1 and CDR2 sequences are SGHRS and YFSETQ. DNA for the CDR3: TGCGCCAGCGGTCAAACCTCCGGGACGTACGAGCAGTACTTC. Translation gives CASGQTSGTYEQYF.

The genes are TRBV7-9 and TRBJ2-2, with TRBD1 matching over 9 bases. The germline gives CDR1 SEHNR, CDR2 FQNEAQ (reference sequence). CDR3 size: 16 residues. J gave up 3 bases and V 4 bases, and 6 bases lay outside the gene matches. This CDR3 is CASSYEQGAYTGELFF. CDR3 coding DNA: TGTGCCAGCAGCTATGAACAGGGGGCTTACACCGGGGAGCTGTTTTTT.

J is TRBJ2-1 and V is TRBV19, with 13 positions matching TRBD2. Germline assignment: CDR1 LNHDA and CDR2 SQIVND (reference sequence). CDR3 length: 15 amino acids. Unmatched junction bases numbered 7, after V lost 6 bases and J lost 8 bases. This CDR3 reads CASRLLAGGVYEQFF. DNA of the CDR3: TGTGCCAGTAGATTACTAGCGGGAGGGGTCTATGAGCAGTTCTTC.

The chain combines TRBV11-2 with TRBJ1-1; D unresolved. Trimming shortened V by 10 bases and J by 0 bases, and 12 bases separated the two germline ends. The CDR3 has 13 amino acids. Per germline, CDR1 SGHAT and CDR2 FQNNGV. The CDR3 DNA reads TGTGCCACCAGGAAGAGGGTGAACACTGAAGCTTTCTTT. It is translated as CATRKRVNTEAFF. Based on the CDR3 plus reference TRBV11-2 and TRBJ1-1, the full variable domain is EAGVAQSPRYKIIEKRQSVAFWCNPISGHATLYWYQQILGQGPKLLIQFQNNGVVDDSQLPKDRFSAERLKGVDSTLKIQPAKLEDSAVYLCATRKRVNTEAFFGQGTRLTVV.

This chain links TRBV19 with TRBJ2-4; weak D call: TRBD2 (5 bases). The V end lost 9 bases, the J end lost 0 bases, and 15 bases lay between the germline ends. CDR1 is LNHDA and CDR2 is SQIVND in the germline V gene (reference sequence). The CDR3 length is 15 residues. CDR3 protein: CASLGRTLAKNIQYF. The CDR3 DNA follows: TGTGCCAGCCTCGGACGGACTCTAGCCAAAAACATTCAGTACTTC.

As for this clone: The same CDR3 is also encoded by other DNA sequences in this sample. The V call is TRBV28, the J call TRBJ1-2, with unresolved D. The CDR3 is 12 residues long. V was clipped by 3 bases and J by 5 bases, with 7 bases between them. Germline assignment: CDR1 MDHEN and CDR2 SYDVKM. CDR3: CASSLRDYGYTF. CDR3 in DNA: TGTGCCAGCAGTTTGCGAGATTATGGCTACACCTTC.

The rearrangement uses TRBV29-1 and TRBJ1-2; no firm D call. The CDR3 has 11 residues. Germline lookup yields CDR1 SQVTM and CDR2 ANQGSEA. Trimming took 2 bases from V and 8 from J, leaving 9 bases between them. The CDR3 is CSVEWSRGYTF. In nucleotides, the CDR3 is TGCAGCGTTGAATGGTCCAGAGGCTACACCTTC.

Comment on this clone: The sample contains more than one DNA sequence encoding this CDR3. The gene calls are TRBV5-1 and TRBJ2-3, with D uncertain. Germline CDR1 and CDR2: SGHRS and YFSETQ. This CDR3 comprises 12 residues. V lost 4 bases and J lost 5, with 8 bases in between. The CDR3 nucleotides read TGCGCCAGCAGCGTGACTGGAGATACGCAGTATTTT. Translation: CASSVTGDTQYF.

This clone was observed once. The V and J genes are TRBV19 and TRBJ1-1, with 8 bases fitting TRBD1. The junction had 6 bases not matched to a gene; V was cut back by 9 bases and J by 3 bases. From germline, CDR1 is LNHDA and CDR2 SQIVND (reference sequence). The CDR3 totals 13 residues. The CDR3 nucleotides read TGTGCCAGCCGACAGGGGAGCGACACTGAAGCTTTCTTT. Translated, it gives CASRQGSDTEAFF.

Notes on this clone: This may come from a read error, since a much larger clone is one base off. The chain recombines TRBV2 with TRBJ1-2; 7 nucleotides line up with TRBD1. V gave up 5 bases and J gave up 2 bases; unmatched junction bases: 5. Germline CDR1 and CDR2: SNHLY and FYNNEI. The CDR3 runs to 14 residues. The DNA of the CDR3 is TGTGCCAGCAGTCCCGACAGGGCCAACTATGGCTACACCTTC. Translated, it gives CASSPDRANYGYTF.

The CDR3 is CASSFEGFSSTDTQYF. CDR3 coding DNA: TGTGCCAGCAGTTTTGAGGGGTTCAGTAGCACAGATACGCAGTATTTT. V and J are TRBV28 and TRBJ2-3; D is possibly TRBD1 or TRBD2 (5 bases each). The CDR3 consists of 16 residues. Deletions cut 3 bases from V and 0 bases from J, with 13 bases between. Germline CDR1 and CDR2: MDHEN and SYDVKM. Full variable domain (outside the CDR3, taken from reference TRBV28 and TRBJ2-3): DVKVTQSSRYLVKRTGEKVFLECVQDMDHENMFWYRQDPGLGLRLIYFSYDVKMKEKGDIPEGYSVSREKKERFSLILESASTNQTSMYLCASSFEGFSSTDTQYFGPGTRLTVL.

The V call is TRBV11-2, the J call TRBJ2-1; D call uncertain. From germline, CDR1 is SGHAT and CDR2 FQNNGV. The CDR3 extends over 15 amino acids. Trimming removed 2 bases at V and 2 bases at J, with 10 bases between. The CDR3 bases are TGTGCCAGCAGCTTATACGTGTTAGCCTACAATGAGCAGTTCTTC. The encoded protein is CASSLYVLAYNEQFF.